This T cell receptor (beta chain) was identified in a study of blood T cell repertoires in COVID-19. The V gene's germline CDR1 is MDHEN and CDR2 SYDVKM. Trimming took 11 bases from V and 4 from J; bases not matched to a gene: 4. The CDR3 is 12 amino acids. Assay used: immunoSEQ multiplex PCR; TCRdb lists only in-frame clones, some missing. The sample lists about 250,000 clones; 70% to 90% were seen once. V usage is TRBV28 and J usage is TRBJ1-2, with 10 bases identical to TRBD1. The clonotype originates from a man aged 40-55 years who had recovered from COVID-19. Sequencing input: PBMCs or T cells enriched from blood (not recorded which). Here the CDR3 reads CALGDRGYGYTF. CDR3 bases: TGTGCCCTGGGGGACAGGGGCTATGGCTACACCTTC.